The 29 T cell receptor beta chains reported below all come from one sample, sequenced in a study of human T cells and chemical hapten exposure. TCRdb itself ran the RACE reads through MiXCR, one entry per CDR3 protein. The sample lists approximately 340,000 distinct CDR3 sequences; around 7% were seen once. Time point in this sample: patch test 1, 2 weeks after DPC sensitization. The treatment: therapeutic diphenylcyclopropenone sensitization with weekly scalp DPC. The sample was whole blood, taken in connection with sensitization to the hapten diphenylcyclopropenone (DPC). These receptors were taken from a woman aged 18-35 years with alopecia areata. Some clones in this sample may be carry-over from other donors' samples.

This clonotype was detected ten times or more. A junction boundary mismatches the germline segment, possibly from a read error. The rearrangement links TRBV7-7 to TRBJ2-1, with TRBD2 as a possible D gene (5 bases). Germline values: CDR1 SSHAT, CDR2 FNYEAQ (reference sequence). The CDR3 covers 13 residues. The chain's CDR3 is CASSSRPGVEQFF. DNA of the CDR3: TGTGCTAGCAGCTCTAGACCCGGGGTTGAGCAGTTCTTC.

The chain combines TRBV27 with TRBJ2-1; D remains ambiguous. The CDR3 is 14 residues long. In germline, CDR1 is MNHEY, CDR2 SMNVEV (reference sequence). V lost 5 bases and J 5 bases, leaving 13 bases between the germline ends. The CDR3 sequence is CASSPLDRDNEQFF. The DNA for the CDR3 is TGTGCCAGCAGTCCCCTAGATCGCGACAATGAGCAGTTCTTC.

The chain recombines TRBV4-1 with TRBJ2-5; TRBD2 agrees at 8 bases. Germline assignment: CDR1 MGHRA and CDR2 YSYEKL. J lost 5 bases, V lost 1 base, and 9 bases had no gene match. The CDR3 length is 16 residues. Here the CDR3 DNA reads TGCGCCAGCAGCCAAGTTCAACGGGGGGGCCGCGAGACCCAGTACTTC. Residues: CASSQVQRGGRETQYF.

The genes are TRBV6-2 or TRBV6-3 and TRBJ2-2; D perhaps matches TRBD1 (6 bases). V dropped 5 bases and J dropped 5 bases, with 21 bases sitting between them. Germline V gene sequence: CDR1 MNHEY, CDR2 SVGEGT. This CDR3 has 17 amino acids. The CDR3 DNA is TGTGCCAGCAGTCCCCAATTTACGGCAGGGGTAACCGGGGAGCTGTTTTTT. The encoded protein is CASSPQFTAGVTGELFF.

This clonotype was recorded many times. The rearrangement links TRBV7-2 to TRBJ2-5; D is uncertain. From germline, CDR1 is SGHTA and CDR2 FQGNSA. Trimming took off 0 bases at V and 4 bases at J, with 6 bases between the two ends. The CDR3 contains 13 residues. The CDR3 DNA sequence: TGTGCCAGCAGCTTAGCGACCTTAGAGACCCAGTACTTC. This translates into CASSLATLETQYF.

In its sample, this clonotype was seen many times. The CDR3 spells CASLTGQTTDTQYF. The CDR3 nucleotides are TGTGCCAGCTTAACCGGACAGACCACAGATACGCAGTATTTT. This chain uses TRBV7-2 with TRBJ2-3; a possible D gene is TRBD1 (6 bases). Looked up from germline, CDR1 is SGHTA and CDR2 is FQGNSA. The CDR3 has 14 residues. V was cut by 8 bases and J by 2 bases, with 14 bases left in between.

This clonotype occurred a few times. The J gene is TRBJ1-2, the V gene TRBV12-3 or TRBV12-4; D not certain. The V and J ends lost 6 bases and 4 bases respectively, with 12 bases between them. This CDR3 has 13 residues. The CDR3 sequence is CASSRTQAYGYTF. CDR3 DNA: TGTGCCAGCAGCCGAACTCAGGCCTATGGCTACACCTTC.

This clonotype was seen ten or more times. The chain has TRBV20-1 and TRBJ1-5; 7 nucleotides agree with TRBD1. This CDR3 has 15 residues. Looked up from germline, CDR1 is DFQATT and CDR2 is SNEGSKA (reference sequence). With V trimmed by 5 bases and J by 5 bases, 12 bases remained unmatched. In DNA form, the CDR3 reads TGCAGTGCTGTCTCCCCCGGGACAGATGATCAGCCCCAGCATTTT. Translated: CSAVSPGTDDQPQHF.

This clonotype has just a few counts. V gene TRBV7-6 combines with J gene TRBJ1-2, with 7 bases aligning to TRBD1. V trimming: 3 bases; J trimming: 4 bases; junction bases outside the gene matches: 2. CDR3 length: 13 amino acids. Per the germline V gene, CDR1 is SGHVS and CDR2 is FNYEAQ. The chain's CDR3 is CASSFAGGYGYTF. The CDR3 nucleotides read TGTGCCAGCAGCTTTGCAGGGGGCTATGGCTACACCTTC.

The CDR3: CSANGQGDQPQHF. The CDR3 DNA follows: TGCAGTGCTAATGGACAGGGGGATCAGCCCCAGCATTTT. The chain recombines TRBV20-1 with TRBJ1-5; the match to TRBD1 covers 10 bases. CDR1 is DFQATT and CDR2 is SNEGSKA in the germline V gene (reference sequence). The CDR3 spans 13 residues. Germline trimming cut 4 bases from V and 5 bases from J; bases unmatched to any gene: 2.

This chain joins TRBV5-4 and TRBJ1-2; D unresolved. There are 13 residues in the CDR3. The V gene lost 0 bases and the J gene lost 5 bases, with 8 bases spanning the gap. Germline V gene data show CDR1 as SGHNT and CDR2 as YYREEE (reference sequence). CDR3 region: CASSLDSFYGYTF. The CDR3 DNA sequence: TGTGCCAGCAGCTTGGACAGCTTTTATGGCTACACCTTC.

The chain couples TRBV28 to TRBJ2-3; a weak D match, TRBD2 (6 bases). CDR1 and CDR2 from the germline V gene are MDHEN and SYDVKM. Trimming left V 3 bases short and J 4 bases short, with 14 bases between. The CDR3 consists of 15 residues. CDR3 loop: CASSFGRGFPDTQYF. CDR3 coding DNA: TGTGCCAGCAGTTTTGGGCGGGGTTTCCCAGATACGCAGTATTTT.

The chain recombines TRBV4-1 with TRBJ2-1, with TRBD2 matching 8 bases. Germline lookup yields CDR1 MGHRA and CDR2 YSYEKL. The CDR3 has 13 residues. Trimming took 3 bases from V and 7 from J; bases not matched to a gene: 2. In DNA form, the CDR3 reads TGCGCCAGCAGCCATAGCGGGGATAATGAGCAGTTCTTC. Its translation: CASSHSGDNEQFF.

The chain uses TRBV7-9 and TRBJ2-2; 7 positions agree with TRBD1. From germline, CDR1 is SEHNR and CDR2 FQNEAQ (reference sequence). Germline trimming cut 5 bases from V and 2 bases from J; bases unmatched to any gene: 2. This CDR3 is built from 14 residues. The CDR3, as DNA: TGTGCCAGCAGCCGGGACAGAAACACCGGGGAGCTGTTTTTT. Translated, it gives CASSRDRNTGELFF. The whole variable domain, filled in from reference TRBV7-9 and TRBJ2-2, reads DTGVSQNPRHKITKRGQNVTFRCDPISEHNRLYWYRQTLGQGPEFLTYFQNEAQLEKSRLLSDRFSAERPKGSFSTLEIQRTEQGDSAMYLCASSRDRNTGELFFGEGSRLTVL.

This clonotype has at least ten counts. The chain couples TRBV5-1 to TRBJ2-6; D is possibly TRBD2 (5 bases). CDR1 and CDR2 (germline): SGHRS, YFSETQ. Trimming left V 5 bases short and J 2 bases short, with 8 bases between. The CDR3 runs 14 residues. The CDR3 nucleotides are TGCGCCAGCAGGGAGGCGCCTGGGGCCAACGTCCTGACTTTC. Its translation: CASREAPGANVLTF. Supplemented by reference TRBV5-1 and TRBJ2-6, the full variable domain reads KAGVTQTPRYLIKTRGQQVTLSCSPISGHRSVSWYQQTPGQGLQFLFEYFSETQRNKGNFPGRFSGRQFSNSRSEMNVSTLELGDSALYLCASREAPGANVLTFGAGSRLTVL.

This clonotype came up many times. V gene TRBV5-1 combines with J gene TRBJ2-1; D unclear. In germline, CDR1 is SGHRS, CDR2 YFSETQ. V lost 0 bases and J 5 bases, leaving 15 bases between the germline ends. The CDR3 sequence is 16 residues long. This CDR3 reads CASSLGVPISHNEQFF. DNA for the CDR3: TGCGCCAGCAGCTTGGGGGTCCCTATAAGCCACAATGAGCAGTTCTTC.

Many counts were recorded for this clonotype. V gene TRBV5-4 combines with J gene TRBJ2-1, with D possibly being TRBD1 or TRBD2 (6 bases each). CDR3 size: 16 residues. Germline V gene data show CDR1 as SGHNT and CDR2 as YYREEE (reference sequence). The V end lost 0 bases, the J end lost 8 bases, and 18 bases lay between the germline ends. In nucleotides, the CDR3 is TGTGCCAGCAGCTTGGCCTGGGGGGCGCGTTCGGATGAGCAGTTCTTC. It codes for CASSLAWGARSDEQFF.

This clonotype was seen at least ten times. This chain links TRBV4-2 with TRBJ2-7; D is ambiguous. Germline V lookup: CDR1 LGHNA, CDR2 YNFKEQ. Between the trimmed V and J ends, which lost 0 bases and 3 bases, there was a span of 6 bases. The CDR3 has 13 residues. DNA of the CDR3: TGTGCCAGCAGCCAAGACCCGAACTACGAGCAGTACTTC. Its translation: CASSQDPNYEQYF.

This clonotype was detected many times. The V and J genes are TRBV28 and TRBJ2-3; D might be TRBD2 (6 bases). V lost 3 bases to trimming and J lost 1 base, with 14 bases between them. Germline V gives CDR1 MDHEN, CDR2 SYDVKM. This CDR3 has 16 amino acids. CDR3 DNA sequence: TGTGCCAGCAGTTTGCCCTCGCCGGGAGGCACAGATACGCAGTATTTT. Translated, it gives CASSLPSPGGTDTQYF.

V and J are TRBV28 and TRBJ1-1; 7 positions agree with TRBD1. The CDR3 spans 16 residues. Germline CDR1 reads MDHEN; CDR2 reads SYDVKM. The J segment lost 5 bases and the V segment lost 6 bases, leaving 15 bases of the junction unmatched. The CDR3 DNA sequence: TGTGCCAGCAGCCTTGACACCACGGACAGGTGGACTGAAGCTTTCTTT. Its protein product is CASSLDTTDRWTEAFF.

This clonotype was counted a few times. The V gene is TRBV9, the J gene TRBJ1-2; D gene unclear. The CDR3 loop spans 14 amino acids. V gave up 4 bases and J gave up 3 bases, with 13 bases separating them. Germline V lookup: CDR1 SGDLS, CDR2 YYNGEE. CDR3 sequence reads: CASSPGGRHYGYTF. The CDR3 bases are TGTGCCAGCAGCCCAGGTGGTAGGCACTATGGCTACACCTTC.

A few counts support this clonotype. The chain couples TRBV12-3 or TRBV12-4 to TRBJ2-1; D uncertain. Trimming stripped 3 bases from V and 7 bases from J, with 13 bases between. This CDR3 region has 14 residues. CDR3 in DNA: TGTGCCAGCAGTTTTTATCTAGTGGGGAATGAGCAGTTCTTC. This codes for CASSFYLVGNEQFF.

The J gene is TRBJ2-1, the V gene TRBV7-2, with 10 bases that match TRBD2. In germline, CDR1 is SGHTA, CDR2 FQGNSA. V lost 4 bases and J lost 8; bases outside the gene matches: 5. The CDR3 contains 14 residues. Written as DNA, the CDR3 is TGTACCAGCAGCTCTAGCGGGGGAGTTGATGAGCAGTTCTTC. It translates to CTSSSSGGVDEQFF. The variable domain in full, completed from reference TRBV7-2 and TRBJ2-1, reads GAGVSQSPSNKVTEKGKDVELRCDPISGHTALYWYRQSLGQGLEFLIYFQGNSAPDKSGLPSDRFSAERTGGSVSTLTIQRTQQEDSAVYLCTSSSSGGVDEQFFGPGTRLTVL.

This clonotype showed up just a few times. The V and J genes are TRBV7-8 and TRBJ2-7; D gene unclear. The CDR3 runs 17 residues. V lost 1 base to trimming and J lost 5 bases, with 21 bases between them. In germline, CDR1 is SGHVS, CDR2 FQNEAQ. The chain's CDR3 is CASSLGGPPGSGHEQYF. The CDR3 coding sequence is TGTGCCAGCAGCTTAGGTGGGCCGCCCGGGTCGGGCCACGAGCAGTACTTC.

This clonotype was detected once. The chain couples TRBV4-3 to TRBJ1-5; D not certain. The V end lost 4 bases, the J end lost 0 bases, and 22 bases lay between the germline ends. Germline V gene lookup returns CDR1 LGHNA and CDR2 YSLEER. CDR3 size: 19 residues. CDR3 bases: TGCGCCAGCAGCCGTCGAAGACTTGCGATCCCACTTAGCAATCAGCCCCAGCATTTT. As protein: CASSRRRLAIPLSNQPQHF.

This clonotype was seen a few times. The V gene is TRBV5-1, the J gene TRBJ2-4; TRBD1 is a possible D gene (6 bases). Germline values: CDR1 SGHRS, CDR2 YFSETQ. V gave up 0 bases and J gave up 7 bases, with 14 bases separating them. The length of the CDR3 is 15 residues. CDR3 region: CASSLDLGGFNIQYF. CDR3 nucleotide sequence: TGCGCCAGCAGCTTGGATCTAGGGGGATTTAACATTCAGTACTTC.

V usage is TRBV12-3 or TRBV12-4 and J usage is TRBJ1-2, with no clear D. This CDR3 contains 12 residues. V was cut by 1 base and J by 5 bases, with 5 bases left in between. The CDR3 DNA follows: TGTGCCAGCAGTTTAGTGTTATATGGCTACACCTTC. This sequence encodes CASSLVLYGYTF.

This clonotype was seen at least ten times. This rearrangement joins TRBV7-8 to TRBJ2-5; the D gene could be TRBD1 or TRBD2 (5 bases each). This CDR3 has 16 residues. Germline lookup yields CDR1 SGHVS and CDR2 FQNEAQ. Trimming cost V 4 bases and J 1 base, with 16 bases left between them. The DNA for the CDR3 is TGTGCCAGCAGCTCCCCTCCGGGGACGCGCCAAGAGACCCAGTACTTC. Amino acids: CASSSPPGTRQETQYF.

This clonotype showed up many times. The chain combines TRBV10-3 with TRBJ2-5; 8 bases map to TRBD2. V was pared by 4 bases and J by 2 bases, with 6 bases of the junction left unmatched. Germline loops: CDR1 ENHRY, CDR2 SYGVKD. The CDR3 extends over 15 amino acids. DNA of the CDR3: TGTGCCATCAGTGTGGAACTAGCGGTACAAGAGACCCAGTACTTC. This translates into CAISVELAVQETQYF.